This TCR beta chain appears in the sequencing data of a study of control samples from healthy donors and cancer patients. TCRdb's table, derived via immunoSEQ multiplex PCR, lists solely in-frame clones and lacks some. The table includes over 100,000 clones, about 90% detected once. This CDR3 has 14 residues. Trimming pared 3 bases from V and 4 bases from J, leaving 11 bases between. CDR1 SGHNT and CDR2 YENEEA come from the germline V gene. This TCR was sampled from a woman aged 18-29 years in good health. This chain connects TRBV11-3 to TRBJ2-3; D tentatively reads TRBD1 or TRBD2 (5 bases each). The sample comprised blood. CDR3 coding DNA: TGTGCCAGCAGCTTGGGACGTGGAGCAGATACGCAGTATTTT. Translating it yields CASSLGRGADTQYF.